The next 24 T cell receptor beta chains were all read from a single sample in a study of blood T cell repertoires in COVID-19. Clones were sequenced by immunoSEQ multiplex PCR, and TCRdb holds only the in-frame ones, with some missing. This table has some 13,000 clones, approximately 78% appearing once. The sequenced sample consisted of peripheral blood. These receptor sequences come from a human donor in a cohort sampled during active COVID-19.

This rearrangement joins TRBV7-9 to TRBJ2-3; 11 bases fit TRBD2. The CDR3 extends over 15 amino acids. The germline CDR1 and CDR2 sequences are SEHNR and FQNEAQ (reference sequence). Trimming at V came to 4 bases and at J to 0 bases, leaving 0 bases not matched to a gene. CDR3 coding DNA: TGTGCCAGCAGCTGGACTAGCGGGAGCACAGATACGCAGTATTTT. It specifies CASSWTSGSTDTQYF.

The CDR3 bases are TGCGCCAGCAGAAGCAGGGGAACTAATGAAAAACTGTTTTTT. Translating gives CASRSRGTNEKLFF. V gene TRBV4-1 combines with J gene TRBJ1-4, with D possibly matching TRBD1 (6 bases). Germline CDR1 MGHRA, CDR2 YSYEKL. The CDR3 runs 14 residues. Trimming left V 6 bases short and J 1 base short, with 9 bases between.

This clone was counted only a few times. The chain recombines TRBV18 with TRBJ1-3; TRBD1 matches at 10 bases. V shed 0 bases and J 8 bases; nucleotides not matched to a gene: 1. Germline assignment: CDR1 KGHSH and CDR2 LQKENI. This CDR3 contains 14 residues. For the CDR3, the DNA is TGTGCCAGCTCACCACCAGGACAGGGGGACACCATATATTTT. As protein: CASSPPGQGDTIYF.

CDR3 sequence: CASSPQGTGELFF. In DNA form, the CDR3 reads TGTGCCAGCAGCCCCCAGGGAACCGGGGAGCTGTTTTTT. The gene calls are TRBV7-9 and TRBJ2-2; D is possibly TRBD1 (5 bases). V lost 5 bases, J lost 5 bases, and 9 bases lay in between. The germline CDR1 and CDR2 sequences are SEHNR and FQNEAQ (reference sequence). The CDR3 spans 13 residues.

The V and J genes are TRBV5-4 and TRBJ2-6, with 9 bases aligning to TRBD1. Germline V gives CDR1 SGHNT, CDR2 YYREEE (reference sequence). The ends lost 4 bases at V and 3 bases at J; junction bases unmatched: 8. CDR3 length: 17 amino acids. Here the CDR3 DNA reads TGTGCCAGCAGCCCGGGACAGGGAAGGTTTGGGGCCAACGTCCTGACTTTC. It translates to CASSPGQGRFGANVLTF.

V gene TRBV6-1 combines with J gene TRBJ2-7; a weak D match, TRBD2 (6 bases). The germline V gene has CDR1 MNHNS and CDR2 SASEGT. The CDR3 sequence is 15 residues long. The ends were cut back, 2 bases at V and 5 bases at J, with 16 bases in the middle. For the CDR3, the DNA is TGTGCCAGCAGTGAATGGTGGAGGGTGGGCAACGAGCAGTACTTC. It codes for CASSEWWRVGNEQYF.

The V call is TRBV12-1, the J call TRBJ1-2; TRBD1, the table's D call, was not compared with the DNA. TRBV12-1 is listed as a pseudogene. The CDR3 consists of 16 residues. The CDR3 DNA follows: TGTGCCAGCAGCTTTTGTGGGACAGGGGCCCCCTATGGCTACACCTTC. It codes for CASSFCGTGAPYGYTF.

This rearrangement joins TRBV5-4 to TRBJ1-3; 7 nucleotides match TRBD1. Trimming at V came to 0 bases and at J to 7 bases, leaving 4 bases not matched to a gene. Per germline, CDR1 SGHNT and CDR2 YYREEE (reference sequence). The CDR3 spans 14 residues. For the CDR3, the DNA is TGTGCCAGCAGCTTGGGACAGGGCTTCAACACCATATATTTT. Its protein product is CASSLGQGFNTIYF.

This sequence joins TRBV6-5 and TRBJ2-3; D is uncertain. Germline V gene sequence: CDR1 MNHEY, CDR2 SVGAGI. Trimming cost V 6 bases and J 4 bases, with 8 bases left between them. The CDR3 totals 12 residues. The CDR3 loop is CASSAPADTQYF. CDR3 DNA: TGTGCCAGCAGCGCGCCGGCAGATACGCAGTATTTT.

This rearrangement joins TRBV5-8 to TRBJ2-1; 9 bases match TRBD1. CDR3 length: 16 residues. Germline V gene sequence: CDR1 SGHTS, CDR2 YDEGEE. V shed 4 bases, J shed 0 bases, and the junction held 5 bases outside the gene matches. The DNA for the CDR3 is TGTGCCAGCAGCCCGGGACAGGGAGGCTCCTACAATGAGCAGTTCTTC. This sequence encodes CASSPGQGGSYNEQFF.

CDR3 in amino acids: CASTPRAQGDSPLHF. The CDR3 region has the DNA TGCGCCAGCACGCCCCGGGCTCAGGGTGATTCACCCCTCCACTTT. The chain combines TRBV4-3 with TRBJ1-6; a weak D match, TRBD1 (5 bases). Germline loops: CDR1 LGHNA, CDR2 YSLEER. This CDR3 has 15 amino acids. V was trimmed by 7 bases and J by 8 bases, leaving 18 bases between them.

The chain has TRBV7-6 and TRBJ2-3; TRBD2 matches 8 bases. CDR1 is SGHVS and CDR2 is FNYEAQ in the germline V gene. This CDR3 has 15 residues. Trimming at V came to 5 bases and at J to 6 bases, leaving 10 bases not matched to a gene. Written as DNA, the CDR3 is TGTGCCAGCAGCCCAAGCACGGGGGGGCGCGATACGCAGTATTTT. Protein sequence: CASSPSTGGRDTQYF.

J is TRBJ2-5 and V is TRBV3-1 (or the pseudogene TRBV3-2), with 13 nucleotides matching TRBD2. The germline CDR1 and CDR2 sequences are LGHDT and YNNKEL (reference sequence). CDR3 length: 15 amino acids. The V and J ends lost 8 bases and 1 base, in that order; junction bases with no gene match: 4. CDR3: CASDWTSGSQETQYF. The DNA for the CDR3 is TGTGCCAGCGATTGGACTAGCGGGAGCCAAGAGACCCAGTACTTC.

The rearrangement uses TRBV18 and TRBJ1-6, with 7 bases that match TRBD1. The germline gives CDR1 KGHSH, CDR2 LQKENI. V shed 5 bases, J shed 7 bases, and the junction held 2 bases outside the gene matches. The CDR3 has 13 residues. CDR3 region: CASSEGANSPLHF. The CDR3 bases are TGTGCCAGCTCAGAGGGGGCAAATTCACCCCTCCACTTT.

The rearrangement joins TRBV7-2 to TRBJ1-1; D is perhaps TRBD1 (6 bases). With 1 base removed from V and 8 bases from J, the gap between germline ends came to 11 bases. This CDR3 is built from 13 residues. Germline V gives CDR1 SGHTA, CDR2 FQGNSA. CDR3 region: CASSLEGGEEAFF. For the CDR3, the DNA is TGTGCCAGCAGCTTAGAGGGGGGGGAAGAAGCTTTCTTT.

This chain's CDR3 is CASTQGMTDTQYF. CDR3 in DNA: TGTGCCAGCACCCAGGGGATGACAGATACGCAGTATTTT. The J gene is TRBJ2-3, the V gene TRBV5-4, with D possibly TRBD1 on 6 matching bases. Trimming removed 6 bases at V and 3 bases at J, with 11 bases between. CDR1 is SGHNT and CDR2 is YYREEE in the germline V gene (reference sequence). The CDR3 contains 13 residues. Full variable domain (remainder filled in from reference TRBV5-4 and TRBJ2-3): ETGVTQSPTHLIKTRGQQVTLRCSSQSGHNTVSWYQQALGQGPQFIFQYYREEENGRGNFPPRFSGLQFPNYSSELNVNALELDDSALYLCASTQGMTDTQYFGPGTRLTVL.

J is TRBJ1-3 and V is TRBV9; no clear D gene. Trimming took 0 bases from V and 0 from J, leaving 4 bases between them. The CDR3 covers 14 residues. In germline, CDR1 is SGDLS, CDR2 YYNGEE. CDR3 sequence: CASSVANSGNTIYF. The CDR3 nucleotides are TGTGCCAGCAGCGTAGCTAACTCTGGAAACACCATATATTTT. The complete variable domain, with remaining parts taken from reference TRBV9 and TRBJ1-3, reads DSGVTQTPKHLITATGQRVTLRCSPRSGDLSVYWYQQSLDQGLQFLIQYYNGEERAKGNILERFSAQQFPDLHSELNLSSLELGDSALYFCASSVANSGNTIYFGEGSWLTVV.

This clone was seen more than once but under ten times. The chain joins TRBV5-8 to TRBJ1-2; no definite D call. Trimming pared 1 base from V and 3 bases from J, leaving 4 bases between. The CDR3 covers 12 residues. Germline V gives CDR1 SGHTS, CDR2 YDEGEE. CDR3 sequence reads: CASSLRDYGYTF. The CDR3 DNA is TGTGCCAGCAGCTTGCGGGACTATGGCTACACCTTC.

This chain links TRBV10-1 with TRBJ2-5, with unresolved D. Germline V lookup: CDR1 WNHNN, CDR2 SYGVQD (reference sequence). The CDR3 spans 14 residues. V was clipped by 0 bases and J by 5 bases, with 10 bases between them. In DNA form, the CDR3 reads TGCGCCAGCAGTGAGTCGGGCAGGCGTGAGACCCAGTACTTC. Translating it yields CASSESGRRETQYF.

The V and J genes are TRBV5-4 and TRBJ1-2, with a possible D match to TRBD1 (6 bases). V gave up 2 bases and J gave up 8 bases, with 16 bases separating them. CDR1 SGHNT and CDR2 YYREEE come from the germline V gene (reference sequence). This CDR3 comprises 14 residues. CDR3 loop: CASSFDRTHGGYTF. CDR3 in DNA: TGTGCCAGCAGCTTCGACAGGACCCACGGGGGCTACACCTTC.

On this clone: One junction end does not reproduce the germline sequence, and a read error may be involved. The chain employs TRBV9 and TRBJ1-1, with a possible D match to TRBD1 (5 bases). This CDR3 is built from 14 residues. Germline CDR1 and CDR2: SGDLS and YYNGEE. The CDR3 here is CASTVVGGWGEAFF. The CDR3 DNA reads as TGTGCCAGCACCGTAGTGGGGGGATGGGGTGAAGCTTTCTTT.

With regard to this clone: One end of the junction is discordant with germline, which a read error may explain. V is TRBV7-2 and J is TRBJ2-5; TRBD1 aligns across 7 bases. Germline V gene sequence: CDR1 SGHTA, CDR2 FQGNSA. This CDR3 contains 13 residues. This CDR3 is CASSLDRVETQYF. CDR3 in DNA: TGTGCCAGCAGTTTAGACAGGGTTGAGACCCAGTACTTC. The entire variable domain, with the rest obtained from reference TRBV7-2 and TRBJ2-5, is as follows: GAGVSQSPSNKVTEKGKDVELRCDPISGHTALYWYRQSLGQGLEFLIYFQGNSAPDKSGLPSDRFSAERTGGSVSTLTIQRTQQEDSAVYLCASSLDRVETQYFGPGTRLLVL.

The chain carries TRBV25-1 and TRBJ1-4, with D uncertain. This CDR3 contains 14 residues. V was pared by 1 base and J by 4 bases, with 7 bases between. Germline CDR1 is MGHDK and CDR2 is SYGVNS. CDR3 nucleotides: TGTGCCAGCAGTGAATCCACAGTTAATGAAAAACTGTTTTTT. Amino acid sequence: CASSESTVNEKLFF.

This clone was counted a few times. The rearrangement uses TRBV3-1 (or the pseudogene TRBV3-2) and TRBJ1-1, with TRBD1 identical over 10 bases. This CDR3 is 14 amino acids long. The ends lost 4 bases at V and 3 bases at J; junction bases unmatched: 2. Germline V gives CDR1 LGHDT, CDR2 YNNKEL (reference sequence). DNA of the CDR3: TGTGCCAGCAGCCGGACAGGGGGAGACACTGAAGCTTTCTTT. It is translated as CASSRTGGDTEAFF.